One sample yielded the 17 T cell receptor beta chains listed below, sequenced in a study of cytomegalovirus exposure and HLA in healthy donors (dated by TCRdb to about 2017). Receptor amplification or capture employed the immunoSEQ multiplex PCR assay. For the multiplex PCR, a mixture combining 60 forward primers for TCR Vbeta segments and 13 reverse primers for TCR Jbeta segments was used. In its TCRdb copy, this immuneACCESS table keeps in-frame sequences only and misses some clones. Where compared with another copy, unresolved V genes explain less than half of these, and the others have no known cause. Within this sample are 200,000 or so clones, with 82% of them counted one time only. Of the sample, around 3% falls within the top ten clones. The source material was PBMCs. The origin of the receptors is a woman aged 40 to 55 in good health and CMV-seronegative.

V usage is TRBV29-1 and J usage is TRBJ2-1; 10 nucleotides match TRBD2. The germline gives CDR1 SQVTM, CDR2 ANQGSEA. V lost 2 bases and J lost 6; bases outside the gene matches: 16. The CDR3 loop spans 18 amino acids. Here the CDR3 reads CSVERYNAASGSVNEQFF. The CDR3 nucleotides are TGCAGCGTTGAAAGGTATAACGCGGCTAGCGGGAGTGTCAATGAGCAGTTCTTC.

This clone is a singleton in its sample. The chain recombines TRBV11-1 with TRBJ2-5, with 9 positions matching TRBD1. V shed 2 bases and J 1 base; nucleotides not matched to a gene: 5. CDR1 is SGHAT and CDR2 is FQDESV in the germline V gene (reference sequence). This CDR3 comprises 16 residues. CDR3 protein: CASSLYTGGRQETQYF. The DNA for the CDR3 is TGTGCCAGCAGCTTATATACAGGGGGCCGCCAAGAGACCCAGTACTTC.

The rearrangement joins TRBV2 to TRBJ1-5; D might be TRBD1 (5 bases). Germline-derived CDR1 and CDR2 are SNHLY and FYNNEI. This CDR3 region has 14 residues. The germline V and J ends were trimmed by 8 bases and 3 bases, with 14 bases remaining between them. CDR3 in amino acids: CASGKGLINQPQHF. DNA for the CDR3: TGTGCCAGCGGGAAGGGGTTAATCAATCAGCCCCAGCATTTT.

The rearrangement links TRBV7-2 to TRBJ2-3, with 7 nucleotides matching TRBD1. The V gene end was trimmed by 5 bases and the J gene end by 4 bases; junction bases not matched to a gene: 6. The CDR3 covers 14 residues. Germline lookup yields CDR1 SGHTA and CDR2 FQGNSA. CDR3 protein: CASSDWDRPDTQYF. The CDR3 DNA reads TGTGCCAGCAGCGACTGGGACAGACCAGATACGCAGTATTTT.

V and J are TRBV27 and TRBJ2-2; 13 nucleotides line up with TRBD2. The J segment lost 6 bases and the V segment lost 6 bases, leaving 4 bases of the junction unmatched. Germline CDR1 is MNHEY and CDR2 is SMNVEV (reference sequence). This CDR3 comprises 15 residues. CDR3 sequence: CASRPGLAGPGELFF. The CDR3 region has the DNA TGTGCCAGCAGACCGGGACTAGCGGGACCCGGGGAGCTGTTTTTT.

The CDR3 is CASSNSAETQYF. In DNA form, the CDR3 reads TGCGCCAGCAGTAACAGTGCGGAGACCCAGTACTTC. This sequence joins TRBV5-1 and TRBJ2-5, with unresolved D. The CDR3 extends over 12 amino acids. Trimming stripped 5 bases from V and 5 bases from J, with 10 bases between. Germline CDR1 and CDR2: SGHRS and YFSETQ. The full variable domain, in which reference TRBV5-1 and TRBJ2-5 provide the parts outside the CDR3, is KAGVTQTPRYLIKTRGQQVTLSCSPISGHRSVSWYQQTPGQGLQFLFEYFSETQRNKGNFPGRFSGRQFSNSRSEMNVSTLELGDSALYLCASSNSAETQYFGPGTRLLVL.

The gene calls are TRBV30 and TRBJ2-1; 8 nucleotides line up with TRBD2. Germline assignment: CDR1 GTSNPN and CDR2 SVGIG (reference sequence). This CDR3 is 15 amino acids long. Trimming cost V 3 bases and J 7 bases; bases outside gene matches: 11. The CDR3 region has the DNA TGTGCCTGGAGCGGGGGGGCGGGACTCGGGAATGAGCAGTTCTTC. It codes for CAWSGGAGLGNEQFF.

This clone has more than one count but fewer than ten. DNA of the CDR3: TGTGCCAGCAGTGACCCCTCCGATGGCTACACCTTC. Amino acid sequence: CASSDPSDGYTF. The chain employs TRBV2 and TRBJ1-2; D call uncertain. Germline CDR1 and CDR2: SNHLY and FYNNEI. CDR3 length equals 12 residues. Trimming left V 3 bases short and J 6 bases short, with 8 bases between.

The gene calls are TRBV13 and TRBJ2-3; perhaps TRBD2 as D (5 bases). V was pared by 1 base and J by 11 bases, with 16 bases between. CDR3 length: 14 amino acids. Germline CDR1 and CDR2: PRHDT and FYEKMQ (reference sequence). The CDR3 here is CASSLVTGYVLQYF. For the CDR3, the DNA is TGTGCCAGCAGCTTAGTTACGGGATACGTCCTGCAGTATTTT.

V usage is TRBV7-2 and J usage is TRBJ2-1; 9 nucleotides align to TRBD2. The CDR3 consists of 18 residues. The ends lost 1 base at V and 6 bases at J; junction bases unmatched: 13. Germline loops: CDR1 SGHTA, CDR2 FQGNSA. The chain's CDR3 is CASSLGMGRAGGSNEQFF. The CDR3, as DNA: TGTGCCAGCAGCTTAGGGATGGGAAGGGCGGGAGGGTCCAATGAGCAGTTCTTC.

The chain recombines TRBV6-8 with TRBJ1-5; D ambiguous. With 5 bases removed from V and 1 base from J, the gap between germline ends came to 6 bases. Germline V CDR1 and CDR2: MNHGY, SAAAGT. This CDR3 is built from 13 residues. The CDR3 nucleotides are TGTGCCAGCAGTACTACGAGCAATCAGCCCCAGCATTTT. Protein: CASSTTSNQPQHF.

CDR3 in amino acids: CSVGQARGNEKLFF. For the CDR3, the DNA is TGCAGCGTTGGACAGGCGAGGGGTAATGAAAAACTGTTTTTT. The genes are TRBV29-1 and TRBJ1-4; D might be TRBD1 (6 bases). The V and J ends lost 4 bases and 4 bases respectively, with 13 bases between them. The V gene's germline CDR1 is SQVTM and CDR2 ANQGSEA. The CDR3 extends over 14 amino acids.

V usage is TRBV15 and J usage is TRBJ2-1; D uncertain. CDR1 is LNHNV, CDR2 YYDKDF, per germline (reference sequence). This CDR3 comprises 18 residues. Trimming removed 0 bases at V and 0 bases at J, with 15 bases between. In DNA form, the CDR3 reads TGTGCCACCAGCAGAGATTTTGCGAGGCCGAGCTCCTACAATGAGCAGTTCTTC. Protein sequence: CATSRDFARPSSYNEQFF.

The gene calls are TRBV6-5 and TRBJ2-1; D not certain. V was clipped by 0 bases and J by 10 bases, with 7 bases between them. Germline V gene data show CDR1 as MNHEY and CDR2 as SVGAGI. The CDR3 runs to 12 residues. As DNA, the CDR3 is TGTGCCAGCAGTTACTCGAGTCGAGAGCAGTTCTTC. Encoded protein: CASSYSSREQFF.

The rearrangement joins TRBV7-9 to TRBJ1-5; D is undetermined. Trimming removed 4 bases from V and 5 bases from J, with 18 bases in between. Germline CDR1 is SEHNR and CDR2 is FQNEAQ (reference sequence). The CDR3 sequence is 16 residues long. The DNA for the CDR3 is TGTGCCAGCAGCTCGAGGGCGGCAGTCGGGCATCAGCCCCAGCATTTT. Its protein is CASSSRAAVGHQPQHF.

The gene calls are TRBV7-9 and TRBJ2-1; 10 nucleotides align to TRBD2. The V segment lost 5 bases and the J segment 0 bases; nucleotides outside the gene matches: 7. Germline V lookup: CDR1 SEHNR, CDR2 FQNEAQ (reference sequence). The length of the CDR3 is 17 residues. The CDR3 sequence is CASSRGASGSSYNEQFF. The CDR3 nucleotides are TGTGCCAGCAGCAGGGGGGCTAGCGGGAGCTCCTACAATGAGCAGTTCTTC.

The chain carries TRBV5-1 and TRBJ2-2; D perhaps matches TRBD1 (5 bases). CDR1 is SGHRS and CDR2 is YFSETQ in the germline V gene. The length of the CDR3 is 15 residues. The V and J ends lost 6 bases and 0 bases respectively, with 12 bases between them. The CDR3 DNA sequence: TGCGCCAGCAACCCGACAGACACGAACACCGGGGAGCTGTTTTTT. Translation gives CASNPTDTNTGELFF.